The 3 T cell receptor beta chains below all came from one sample that was sequenced in a study of blood T cell repertoires in COVID-19. Measured with immunoSEQ multiplex PCR; TCRdb has only the in-frame clones, and not every one. The profile shows approximately 140,000 clones, roughly 84% of them singletons. The sample taken for sequencing was peripheral blood. The origin of the receptors is a man in his sixties or seventies with acute or convalescent COVID-19.

This chain links TRBV6-6 with TRBJ1-2; 7 bases align to TRBD1. CDR3 length: 11 amino acids. With 8 bases clipped from V and 11 bases from J, the junction kept 8 bases outside the gene matches. Per the germline V gene, CDR1 is MNHNY and CDR2 is SVGAGI (reference sequence). The CDR3 DNA is TGTGCCAGCGAGGGGGCTAACCGTTACACCTTC. This encodes CASEGANRYTF.

This clone turned up a few times. This chain joins TRBV3-1 (or the pseudogene TRBV3-2) and TRBJ1-1, with 11 bases lining up with TRBD1. The CDR3 spans 18 residues. V shed 1 base, J shed 4 bases, and the junction held 11 bases outside the gene matches. Germline CDR1 LGHDT, CDR2 YNNKEL (reference sequence). CDR3 bases: TGTGCCAGCAGCCAAGGGAGGCGGACAGGGGGCCGGGGCACTGAAGCTTTCTTT. Its protein product is CASSQGRRTGGRGTEAFF.

V gene TRBV3-1 (or the pseudogene TRBV3-2) combines with J gene TRBJ2-1; 7 bases agree with TRBD2. The CDR3 contains 13 residues. V was clipped by 0 bases and J by 9 bases; unmatched bases: 2. Germline CDR1 reads LGHDT; CDR2 reads YNNKEL (reference sequence). The CDR3 nucleotides read TGTGCCAGCAGCCAAGATCGCGGGGGTGAGCAGTTCTTC. It yields the protein CASSQDRGGEQFF.